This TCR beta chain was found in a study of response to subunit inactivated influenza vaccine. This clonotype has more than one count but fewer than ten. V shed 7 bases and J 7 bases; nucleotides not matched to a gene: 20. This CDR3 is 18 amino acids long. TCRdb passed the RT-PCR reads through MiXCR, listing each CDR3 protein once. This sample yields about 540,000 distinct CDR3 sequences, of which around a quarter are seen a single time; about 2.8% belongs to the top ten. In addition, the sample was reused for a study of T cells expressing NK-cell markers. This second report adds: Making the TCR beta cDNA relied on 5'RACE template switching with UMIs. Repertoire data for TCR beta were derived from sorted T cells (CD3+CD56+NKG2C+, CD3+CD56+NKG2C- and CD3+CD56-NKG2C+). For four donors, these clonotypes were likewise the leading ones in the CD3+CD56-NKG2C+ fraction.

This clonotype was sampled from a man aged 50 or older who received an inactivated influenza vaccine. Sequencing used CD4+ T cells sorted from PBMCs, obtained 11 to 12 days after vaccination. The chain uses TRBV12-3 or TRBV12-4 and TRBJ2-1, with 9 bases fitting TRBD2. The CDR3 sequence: CASTRWWGGGGAVNEQFF. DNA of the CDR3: TGTGCCAGCACCCGATGGTGGGGCGGGGGGGGAGCGGTAAATGAGCAGTTCTTC.